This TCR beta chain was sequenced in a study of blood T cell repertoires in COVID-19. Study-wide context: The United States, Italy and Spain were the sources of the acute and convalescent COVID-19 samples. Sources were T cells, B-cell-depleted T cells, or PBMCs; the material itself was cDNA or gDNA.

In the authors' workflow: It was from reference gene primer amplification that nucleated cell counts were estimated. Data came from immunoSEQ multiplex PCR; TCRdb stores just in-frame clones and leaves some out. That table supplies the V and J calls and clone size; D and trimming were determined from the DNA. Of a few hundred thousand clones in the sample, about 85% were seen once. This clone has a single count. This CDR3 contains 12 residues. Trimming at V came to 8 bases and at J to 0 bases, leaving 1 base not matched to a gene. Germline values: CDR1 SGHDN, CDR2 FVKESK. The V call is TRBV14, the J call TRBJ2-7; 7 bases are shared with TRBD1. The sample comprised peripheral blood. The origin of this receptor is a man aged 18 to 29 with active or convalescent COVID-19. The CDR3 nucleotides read TGTGCCAGCGGACAGGTCTCCTACGAGCAGTACTTC. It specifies CASGQVSYEQYF.